The 15 T cell receptor beta chains below were found in one sample sequenced in a study of response to subunit inactivated influenza vaccine. MiXCR was run by TCRdb on the RT-PCR reads, yielding one entry per CDR3 protein. The sample consists of about 520,000 distinct CDR3 sequences, 7.2% of them appearing once. This specimen was PBMCs from blood, taken 23 months after vaccination. The receptor source for this set is a man aged 50-75 years who received an inactivated influenza vaccine.

This clonotype was seen a handful of times. The rearrangement links TRBV27 to TRBJ2-7; no clear D. Germline V gene data show CDR1 as MNHEY and CDR2 as SMNVEV (reference sequence). CDR3 length: 13 residues. V was pared by 2 bases and J by 2 bases, with 7 bases between. The CDR3 region has the DNA TGTGCCAGCAGTTTACGACCGGCCTACGAGCAGTACTTC. Its protein product is CASSLRPAYEQYF.

The genes are TRBV20-1 and TRBJ2-1; 9 positions match TRBD2. Trimming took 0 bases from V and 9 from J; bases not matched to a gene: 9. CDR1 and CDR2 (germline): DFQATT, SNEGSKA (reference sequence). The CDR3 extends over 15 amino acids. The CDR3 is CSARDWLAGTREQFF. Written as DNA, the CDR3 is TGCAGTGCTAGAGATTGGCTAGCGGGAACTCGTGAGCAGTTCTTC.

The sample holds many counts of this clonotype. As DNA, the CDR3 is TGTGCCAGCAGTTTAGTCGGCGGTATCTACGAGCAGTACTTC. Protein: CASSLVGGIYEQYF. V gene TRBV12-3 or TRBV12-4 combines with J gene TRBJ2-7; D not resolved. Trimming cost V 1 base and J 3 bases, with 10 bases left between them. CDR3 length: 14 amino acids.

The chain uses TRBV20-1 and TRBJ2-5; D is undetermined. The CDR3 runs 10 residues. V was cut by 5 bases and J by 6 bases, with 7 bases left in between. From germline, CDR1 is DFQATT and CDR2 SNEGSKA (reference sequence). The CDR3 sequence: CSAQEKTQYF. The CDR3 coding sequence is TGCAGTGCTCAGGAAAAGACCCAGTACTTC.

The sample holds a few counts of this clonotype. The chain combines TRBV5-6 with TRBJ1-6, with unresolved D. Germline V lookup: CDR1 SGHDT, CDR2 YYEEEE. Trimming left V 0 bases short and J 10 bases short, with 11 bases between. This CDR3 has 14 residues. The CDR3 is CASSLAGIASPLHF. In DNA, the CDR3 is TGTGCCAGCAGCTTGGCGGGGATTGCCTCACCCCTCCACTTT.

This clonotype came up a few times. CDR3 nucleotide sequence: TGTGCCAGCAGCTCCGGTGTGGGCCAAGGGTACGAGCAGTACTTC. This encodes CASSSGVGQGYEQYF. The chain has TRBV7-6 and TRBJ2-7; no clear D. V was shortened by 4 bases and J by 4 bases, with 17 bases between the two germline ends. Per germline, CDR1 SGHVS and CDR2 FNYEAQ. CDR3 length equals 15 residues.

The CDR3 is CASHSGANVLTF. Here the CDR3 DNA reads TGTGCCAGCCACTCTGGGGCCAACGTCCTGACTTTC. The chain is built from TRBV11-2 and TRBJ2-6; no firm D call. Germline V gene lookup returns CDR1 SGHAT and CDR2 FQNNGV. The CDR3 is 12 amino acids. V was clipped by 8 bases and J by 0 bases, with 2 bases between them.

This chain uses TRBV6-5 with TRBJ2-2; D is ambiguous. This CDR3 comprises 13 residues. Looked up from germline, CDR1 is MNHEY and CDR2 is SVGAGI. Trimming left V 0 bases short and J 5 bases short, with 4 bases between. The CDR3 reads CASSYSITGELFF. The CDR3, as DNA: TGTGCCAGCAGTTACTCGATTACCGGGGAGCTGTTTTTT.

This clonotype was counted between two and nine times. The J gene is TRBJ2-1, the V gene TRBV12-3 or TRBV12-4, with unresolved D. V was pared by 3 bases and J by 10 bases, with 10 bases between. The CDR3 is 12 residues long. The CDR3 DNA sequence: TGTGCCAGCAGTTTTGGGGAATGGGAGCAGTTCTTC. The encoded protein is CASSFGEWEQFF.

This clonotype was observed at least ten times. The chain has TRBV12-3 or TRBV12-4 and TRBJ2-7; TRBD1 is a possible D gene (5 bases). The CDR3 contains 15 residues. The V end lost 3 bases, the J end lost 0 bases, and 12 bases lay between the germline ends. The CDR3 sequence: CASSFRQGFSYEQYF. In nucleotides, the CDR3 is TGTGCCAGCAGTTTCCGGCAGGGATTCTCCTACGAGCAGTACTTC.

As to this clonotype: A much larger clone is a single base away; this may be a read error. The chain has TRBV5-1 and TRBJ1-4; D is perhaps TRBD1 (5 bases). This CDR3 is 15 amino acids long. Germline CDR1 is SGHRS and CDR2 is YFSETQ. V lost 4 bases and J lost 6, with 16 bases in between. The CDR3 region is CASSLGARMDEKLFF. CDR3 in DNA: TGCGCCAGCAGCCTCGGGGCCCGAATGGATGAAAAACTGTTTTTT.

This clonotype was seen a few times. This chain joins TRBV20-1 and TRBJ1-4; 7 bases line up with TRBD1. Germline trimming cut 0 bases from V and 4 bases from J; bases unmatched to any gene: 8. The germline CDR1 and CDR2 sequences are DFQATT and SNEGSKA (reference sequence). This CDR3 is 16 amino acids long. CDR3 DNA: TGCAGTGCTAGAGATCTGCGACAGGGACTTAATGAAAAACTGTTTTTT. It translates to CSARDLRQGLNEKLFF.

V is TRBV7-2 and J is TRBJ2-1, with D maybe TRBD1 (6 bases). The CDR3 is made up of 16 amino acids. V lost 1 base to trimming and J lost 5 bases, with 15 bases between them. Per germline, CDR1 SGHTA and CDR2 FQGNSA. Written as DNA, the CDR3 is TGTGCCAGCAGCTTAGGGGGGCCGGACCTGAACAATGAGCAGTTCTTC. It codes for CASSLGGPDLNNEQFF.

In its sample, this clonotype was seen a few times. V gene TRBV5-1 combines with J gene TRBJ1-4; TRBD1 matches at 8 bases. The CDR3 has 15 residues. V lost 3 bases, J lost 8 bases, and 9 bases stayed unmatched. CDR1 and CDR2 (germline): SGHRS, YFSETQ. Here the CDR3 DNA reads TGCGCCAGCAGCTCCCGGACAGGGAGTACCGAAAAACTGTTTTTT. Protein sequence: CASSSRTGSTEKLFF.

This clonotype has just a few counts. The V and J genes are TRBV4-3 and TRBJ1-5, with D possibly matching TRBD1 (6 bases). The CDR3 spans 17 residues. V was shortened by 0 bases and J by 1 base, with 13 bases between the two germline ends. The germline V gene has CDR1 LGHNA and CDR2 YSLEER. CDR3 coding DNA: TGCGCCAGCAGCCAAGAGCCAGGGGCGCGCAGCAATCAGCCCCAGCATTTT. Protein sequence: CASSQEPGARSNQPQHF.